One sample yielded the 19 T cell receptor beta chains listed below, sequenced in a study of T cells in Graves' hyperthyroidism and ophthalmopathy. Using RNA transcripts as the source, TCR beta CDR3 regions were amplified. Initially, a first-round RT-PCR of the TCR CDR3 employed the HTBI primer set. TCRdb analysed the multiplex PCR reads with MiXCR anew, one entry per CDR3 protein. The sample has fewer than 450,000 distinct CDR3 sequences, roughly a sixth seen once; the top ten hold 30% to 35%. The sequencing sample was made of blood. The receptors were gathered from a woman in her twenties or thirties with Graves' hyperthyroidism that later progressed to Graves' ophthalmopathy.

This chain connects TRBV4-1 to TRBJ2-1; D is unclear. The germline V gene has CDR1 MGHRA and CDR2 YSYEKL. Trimming stripped 0 bases from V and 8 bases from J, with 11 bases between. The CDR3 is 14 amino acids. CDR3 DNA: TGCGCCAGCAGCCAAGAGAATAGCTTGGATGAGCAGTTCTTC. Encoded protein: CASSQENSLDEQFF.

The chain joins TRBV7-6 to TRBJ1-4, with TRBD1 identical over 7 bases. The CDR3 contains 15 residues. In germline, CDR1 is SGHVS, CDR2 FNYEAQ. The V and J ends lost 5 bases and 10 bases, in that order; junction bases with no gene match: 13. The CDR3 sequence is CASSPQGQRDGKLFF. The CDR3 DNA reads as TGTGCCAGCAGCCCCCAGGGACAGCGCGACGGAAAACTGTTTTTT. The full variable domain, rest sourced from reference TRBV7-6 and TRBJ1-4, is GAGVSQSPRYKVTKRGQDVALRCDPISGHVSLYWYRQALGQGPEFLTYFNYEAQQDKSGLPNDRFSAERPEGSISTLTIQRTEQRDSAMYRCASSPQGQRDGKLFFGSGTQLSVL.

This clonotype was recorded many times. The rearrangement links TRBV12-3 or TRBV12-4 to TRBJ1-2; TRBD1 matches at 8 bases. This CDR3 contains 15 residues. Trimming at V came to 4 bases and at J to 4 bases, leaving 8 bases not matched to a gene. The CDR3 bases are TGTGCCAGCAGTTCGGGACAGGTTCTTCTCTATGGCTACACCTTC. Translating gives CASSSGQVLLYGYTF.

This clonotype was seen ten or more times. This chain connects TRBV24-1 to TRBJ1-2; D possibly corresponds to TRBD1 (6 bases). The CDR3 loop spans 14 amino acids. The germline V gene encodes CDR1 KGHDR and CDR2 SFDVKD. Trimming stripped 4 bases from V and 5 bases from J, with 13 bases between. CDR3: CATSDKDSIYGYTF. CDR3 bases: TGTGCCACCAGTGACAAGGACAGCATATATGGCTACACCTTC.

The rearrangement uses TRBV5-5 and TRBJ2-1, with TRBD2 identical over 10 bases. Germline loops: CDR1 SGHKS, CDR2 YYEKEE (reference sequence). J was trimmed by 7 bases and V by 3 bases; bases with no gene match: 10. There are 16 residues in the CDR3. CDR3 coding DNA: TGTGCCAGCAGCTCAGAGGTAGCGGGAGGCCGTAATGAGCAGTTCTTC. It encodes CASSSEVAGGRNEQFF.

CDR3 residues: CASSSEGVVEAFF. CDR3 nucleotides: TGCGCCAGCAGCTCAGAGGGGGTCGTTGAAGCTTTCTTT. The J gene is TRBJ1-1, the V gene TRBV5-1, with D perhaps matching TRBD1 (6 bases). This CDR3 has 13 amino acids. In germline, CDR1 is SGHRS, CDR2 YFSETQ. V shed 3 bases and J shed 7 bases, with 13 bases lying between them.

This clonotype appeared a few times. The rearrangement uses TRBV10-3 and TRBJ1-3, with D tentatively TRBD1 (6 bases). The CDR3 has 17 residues. Germline CDR1 ENHRY, CDR2 SYGVKD. The V end lost 2 bases, the J end lost 0 bases, and 14 bases lay between the germline ends. The DNA for the CDR3 is TGTGCCATCAGTGAGCCCGCCTACAGGGACTCTGGAAACACCATATATTTT. Protein: CAISEPAYRDSGNTIYF.

The CDR3 coding sequence is TGCGCCAGCAGCCAGTCTCTTGTCGCCGGCCTGGAGCAGTACTTC. Translated: CASSQSLVAGLEQYF. This chain uses TRBV4-1 with TRBJ2-7; no definite D call. Germline CDR1 is MGHRA and CDR2 is YSYEKL. Trimming shortened V by 3 bases and J by 7 bases, and 19 bases separated the two germline ends. The CDR3 is made up of 15 amino acids.

This clonotype was seen repeatedly, ten times or more. The rearrangement uses TRBV10-2 and TRBJ1-5; tentative D call: TRBD1 (5 bases). Germline V gene data show CDR1 as WSHSY and CDR2 as SAAADI. Trimming took off 4 bases at V and 5 bases at J, with 12 bases between the two ends. This CDR3 is built from 14 residues. The CDR3 is CASSGQRGYQPQHF. CDR3 coding DNA: TGCGCCAGCAGTGGACAACGGGGGTATCAGCCCCAGCATTTT.

The chain links TRBV29-1 to TRBJ1-1; maybe TRBD1 (5 bases). The V gene lost 8 bases and the J gene lost 2 bases, with 12 bases spanning the gap. Germline V gene sequence: CDR1 SQVTM, CDR2 ANQGSEA. CDR3 length: 12 amino acids. The DNA of the CDR3 is TGCAGCCTAGGGGTGGTAAACACTGAAGCTTTCTTT. As protein: CSLGVVNTEAFF. The variable domain in full, completed from reference TRBV29-1 and TRBJ1-1, reads SAVISQKPSRDICQRGTSLTIQCQVDSQVTMMFWYRQQPGQSLTLIATANQGSEATYESGFVIDKFPISRPNLTFSTLTVSNMSPEDSSIYLCSLGVVNTEAFFGQGTRLTVV.

The table lists this clonotype with a few counts. The chain uses TRBV15 and TRBJ2-7; 9 positions match TRBD1. Germline assignment: CDR1 LNHNV and CDR2 YYDKDF (reference sequence). The CDR3 runs to 16 residues. Trimming took 3 bases from V and 4 from J; bases not matched to a gene: 10. Here the CDR3 reads CATSRNPGTGLYEQYF. The CDR3 DNA sequence: TGTGCCACCAGCAGGAACCCCGGGACAGGGTTGTACGAGCAGTACTTC.

This clonotype appeared many times. This rearrangement joins TRBV7-8 to TRBJ2-1; D gene ambiguous. Trimming removed 1 base from V and 0 bases from J, with 10 bases in between. The germline V gene has CDR1 SGHVS and CDR2 FQNEAQ. CDR3 length: 16 amino acids. CDR3 region: CASSLVNLRSYNEQFF. In nucleotides, the CDR3 is TGTGCCAGCAGCTTAGTAAATTTACGCTCCTACAATGAGCAGTTCTTC.

This clonotype was observed many times. The J gene is TRBJ2-3, the V gene TRBV27, with unresolved D. V was cut by 7 bases and J by 5 bases, with 7 bases left in between. Germline V CDR1 and CDR2: MNHEY, SMNVEV (reference sequence). The CDR3 length is 11 residues. CDR3 amino acids: CASTWGDTQYF. The CDR3 nucleotides are TGTGCCAGCACCTGGGGAGATACGCAGTATTTT.

This clonotype came up many times. The chain combines TRBV3-1 with TRBJ1-2, with TRBD1 matching over 9 bases. Germline V gene sequence: CDR1 LGHDT, CDR2 YNNKEL (reference sequence). V lost 3 bases, J lost 4 bases, and 6 bases stayed unmatched. This CDR3 region has 15 residues. CDR3 amino acids: CASSHRQGVSYGYTF. The CDR3 DNA is TGTGCCAGCAGCCATAGACAGGGGGTTAGCTATGGCTACACCTTC. The whole variable domain, remainder taken from reference TRBV3-1 and TRBJ1-2, is DTAVSQTPKYLVTQMGNDKSIKCEQNLGHDTMYWYKQDSKKFLKIMFSYNNKELIINETVPNRFSPKSPDKAHLNLHINSLELGDSAVYFCASSHRQGVSYGYTFGSGTRLTVV.

In this sample, this clonotype turned up many times. Germline is not matched at one junction end, which may reflect a read error. The CDR3 is CASREGQYDIQYF. The CDR3 DNA reads as TGTGCCAGCAGAGAAGGACAGTACGACATTCAGTACTTC. J is TRBJ2-4 and V is TRBV6-1, with a tentative D call TRBD1 (6 bases). CDR3 length: 13 residues. Germline V gives CDR1 MNHNS, CDR2 SASEGT.

This clonotype showed up many times. As DNA, the CDR3 is TGTGCCAGCTCACCATCGGTTTCGGAACGGCGCTTTGGCGGCTACACCTTC. Amino acids: CASSPSVSERRFGGYTF. The gene calls are TRBV18 and TRBJ1-2; D remains unclear. The V gene lost 2 bases and the J gene lost 8 bases, with 24 bases spanning the gap. The V gene's germline CDR1 is KGHSH and CDR2 LQKENI. This CDR3 is built from 17 residues.

At least ten counts were recorded for this clonotype. V and J are TRBV20-1 and TRBJ2-3, with D perhaps matching TRBD1 (6 bases). Trimming shortened V by 2 bases and J by 2 bases, and 14 bases separated the two germline ends. The CDR3 totals 15 residues. Looked up from germline, CDR1 is DFQATT and CDR2 is SNEGSKA (reference sequence). The CDR3 protein is CSARMIWTDTDTQYF. The DNA for the CDR3 is TGCAGTGCTAGAATGATTTGGACAGACACAGATACGCAGTATTTT.

This clonotype showed up many times. This chain joins TRBV15 and TRBJ2-5, with TRBD1 as a possible D gene (6 bases). Germline values: CDR1 LNHNV, CDR2 YYDKDF (reference sequence). Trimming took 0 bases from V and 2 from J, leaving 13 bases between them. The CDR3 extends over 16 amino acids. CDR3 sequence (DNA): TGTGCCACCAGCAGAGATCCCGGACAGAAACAAGAGACCCAGTACTTC. Translation: CATSRDPGQKQETQYF.

This chain uses TRBV3-1 with TRBJ2-2; 7 bases are a match to TRBD1. Trimming removed 1 base from V and 1 base from J; junction bases left unmatched: 3. From germline, CDR1 is LGHDT and CDR2 YNNKEL (reference sequence). The length of the CDR3 is 16 residues. Here the CDR3 DNA reads TGTGCCAGCAGCCAAGTTAGACAGGGGAACACCGGGGAGCTGTTTTTT. It specifies CASSQVRQGNTGELFF. The variable domain in full, with the rest retrieved from reference TRBV3-1 and TRBJ2-2, is DTAVSQTPKYLVTQMGNDKSIKCEQNLGHDTMYWYKQDSKKFLKIMFSYNNKELIINETVPNRFSPKSPDKAHLNLHINSLELGDSAVYFCASSQVRQGNTGELFFGEGSRLTVL.